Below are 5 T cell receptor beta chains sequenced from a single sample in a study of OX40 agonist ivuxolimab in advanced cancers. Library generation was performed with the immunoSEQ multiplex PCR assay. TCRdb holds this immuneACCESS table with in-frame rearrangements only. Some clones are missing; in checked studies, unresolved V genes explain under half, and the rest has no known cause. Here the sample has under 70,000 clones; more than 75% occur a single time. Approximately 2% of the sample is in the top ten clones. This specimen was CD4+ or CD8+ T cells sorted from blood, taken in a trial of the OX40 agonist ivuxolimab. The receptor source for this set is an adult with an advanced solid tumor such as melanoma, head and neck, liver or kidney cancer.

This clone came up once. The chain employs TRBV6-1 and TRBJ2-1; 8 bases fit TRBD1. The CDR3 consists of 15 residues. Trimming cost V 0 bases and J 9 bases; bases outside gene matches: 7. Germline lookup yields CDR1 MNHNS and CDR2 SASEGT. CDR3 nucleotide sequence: TGTGCCAGCAGTGAAGCCCAGGGGGCGCGAGGTGAGCAGTTCTTC. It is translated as CASSEAQGARGEQFF.

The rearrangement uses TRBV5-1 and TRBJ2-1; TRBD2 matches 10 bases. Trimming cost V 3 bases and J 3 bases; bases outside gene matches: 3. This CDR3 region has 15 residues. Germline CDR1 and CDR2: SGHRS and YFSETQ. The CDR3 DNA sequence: TGCGCCAGCAGCTCAGCTAGCGGGGGCTACAATGAGCAGTTCTTC. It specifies CASSSASGGYNEQFF.

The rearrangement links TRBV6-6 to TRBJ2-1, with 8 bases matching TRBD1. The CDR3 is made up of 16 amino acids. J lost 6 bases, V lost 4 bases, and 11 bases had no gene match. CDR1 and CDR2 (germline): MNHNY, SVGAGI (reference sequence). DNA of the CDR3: TGTGCCAGCAGTTGGCCGGGACAGGTTACCTCCAATGAGCAGTTCTTC. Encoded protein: CASSWPGQVTSNEQFF.

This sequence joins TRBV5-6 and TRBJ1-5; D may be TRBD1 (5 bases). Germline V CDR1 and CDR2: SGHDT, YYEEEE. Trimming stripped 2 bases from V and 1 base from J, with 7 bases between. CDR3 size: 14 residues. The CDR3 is CASSLRQSNQPQHF. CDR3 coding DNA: TGTGCCAGCAGCTTAAGACAGAGCAATCAGCCCCAGCATTTT.

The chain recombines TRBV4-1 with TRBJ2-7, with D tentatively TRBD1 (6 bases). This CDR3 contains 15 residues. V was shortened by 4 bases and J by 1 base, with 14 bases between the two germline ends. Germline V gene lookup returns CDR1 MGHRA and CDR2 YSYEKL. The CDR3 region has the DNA TGCGCCAGCAGCCCGTCCTTTGGACAGTCCTACGAGCAGTACTTC. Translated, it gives CASSPSFGQSYEQYF.